Listed below are T cell receptor beta chains from one sample, sequenced in a study of T cells in localized non-small cell lung cancer. Assay used: immunoSEQ multiplex PCR; TCRdb lists only in-frame clones, some missing. The sample comprises around 41,000 clones, around 83% of which are singletons, and roughly 7% rests with the top ten. The sample in question was peripheral blood, obtained before any cancer treatment. The receptors stem from a woman aged 18-49 years with stage III lung adenocarcinoma. The CDR3 runs from the conserved cysteine through the conserved F or W. D genes are given only for firm matches. Clone size is not always given. Where it is, it says once, few, many or a class for expanded clones.

J: TRBJ1-1
size: NA
D: TRBD1
V: TRBV11-2
DNA: TGTGCCAGCAGCTTAACAGGGGGGAACACTGAAGCTTTCTTT
CDR3: CASSLTGGNTEAFF

J: TRBJ1-1
size: NA
D: NA
V: TRBV11-2
DNA: TGTGCCAGCAGCTTAGGATGGAGGGGAGCTTTCTTT
CDR3: CASSLGWRGAFF

J: TRBJ1-3
size: medium-sized
D: NA
V: TRBV6-6
DNA: TGTGCCCTCGGGGTTGGAAACACCATATATTTT
CDR3: CALGVGNTIYF

J: TRBJ1-1
size: few
D: TRBD1
V: TRBV7-9
DNA: TGTGCCAGCACCTTTGGACAGGGGGGGTCTGACCCTGAAGCTTTCTTT
CDR3: CASTFGQGGSDPEAFF

J: TRBJ2-5
size: NA
D: TRBD1
V: TRBV5-4
DNA: TGTGCCAGCAGCTTAGAAGCAACAGGGGTTGGAGAGACCCAGTACTTC
CDR3: CASSLEATGVGETQYF

J: TRBJ1-6
size: NA
D: NA
V: TRBV7-3
DNA: TGTGCCAGCAGCCTCAGGGGTGTAGGTTCACCCCTCCACTTT
CDR3: CASSLRGVGSPLHF

J: TRBJ1-2
size: NA
D: NA
V: TRBV5-1
DNA: TGCGCCAGCAGCTTCGGGGACGGGGTGAAACATGGCTACACCTTC
CDR3: CASSFGDGVKHGYTF

J: TRBJ1-5
size: NA
D: NA
V: TRBV7-9
DNA: TGTGCCAGCAGCTTAGCGGATCAGCCCCAGCATTTT
CDR3: CASSLADQPQHF

J: TRBJ2-3
size: once
D: NA
V: TRBV19
DNA: TGTGCCAGTACCCAAGACCTCACAGATACGCAGTATTTT
CDR3: CASTQDLTDTQYF

J: TRBJ1-5
size: NA
D: NA
V: TRBV6-1
DNA: TGTGCCAGCAGTGAAGCGCGTCATAATCAGCCCCAGCATTTT
CDR3: CASSEARHNQPQHF

J: TRBJ2-7
size: NA
D: NA
V: TRBV19
DNA: TGTGCCAGTAGTAGACTCCGTAGGCCAAATATTGAGCAGTACTTC
CDR3: CASSRLRRPNIEQYF

J: TRBJ1-6
size: NA
D: TRBD1
V: TRBV6-6
DNA: TGTGCCAGCAGCAGGACCGGGACAGGGCAATTAACCCTCCACTTT
CDR3: CASSRTGTGQLTLHF

J: TRBJ1-2
size: NA
D: TRBD1
V: TRBV6-5
DNA: TGTGCCAGCAGACAGGGGGCGCGTAGCTACACCTTC
CDR3: CASRQGARSYTF

J: TRBJ1-1
size: NA
D: TRBD1
V: TRBV5-1
DNA: TGCGCCAGCAGCGTCGGACAGGGGAACACTGAAGCTTTCTTT
CDR3: CASSVGQGNTEAFF

J: TRBJ2-1
size: NA
D: NA
V: TRBV5-1
DNA: TGCGCCAGCAGCTTAAGAACTAGTGCGAGATCTGAGCAGTTCTTC
CDR3: CASSLRTSARSEQFF

J: TRBJ2-7
size: NA
D: NA
V: TRBV12-5
DNA: TGTGCTAGGCGAAGCTACGAGCAGTACTTC
CDR3: CARRSYEQYF

J: TRBJ2-7
size: NA
D: TRBD1
V: TRBV6-5
DNA: TGTGCCAGCGGAGACAGGGGCCACGAGCAGTACTTC
CDR3: CASGDRGHEQYF

J: TRBJ1-1
size: once
D: NA
V: TRBV6-1
DNA: TGTGCCAGCTCGCCCGGGGGCGCGGTGACTGAAGCTTTCTTT
CDR3: CASSPGGAVTEAFF

J: TRBJ2-1
size: NA
D: NA
V: TRBV6-6
DNA: TGTGCCAGCAGTTACAGGGGGGGCAATGAGCAGTTCTTC
CDR3: CASSYRGGNEQFF

J: TRBJ2-7
size: NA
D: NA
V: TRBV6-6
DNA: TGTGCCAGCGACCCTGAGGGGCTTCCCACCTACGAGCAGTACTTC
CDR3: CASDPEGLPTYEQYF

J: TRBJ1-2
size: NA
D: TRBD1
V: TRBV6-6
DNA: TGTGCCAGCAGCCACCGGGACAGGGGAATCTATGGCTACACCTTC
CDR3: CASSHRDRGIYGYTF

J: TRBJ2-7
size: NA
D: NA
V: TRBV30
DNA: TGTGCCTGGGGAGGGGGCCCACCCGTGGAGCAGTACTTC
CDR3: CAWGGGPPVEQYF

J: TRBJ2-3
size: NA
D: TRBD1
V: TRBV6-4
DNA: TGTGCCAGCAGTGACCGCGGGACAGGGCGGGATACGCAGTATTTT
CDR3: CASSDRGTGRDTQYF

J: TRBJ1-2
size: NA
D: NA
V: TRBV7-2
DNA: TGTGCCAGCAGCTTTCAGGAGGGAAACTATGGCTACACCTTC
CDR3: CASSFQEGNYGYTF

J: TRBJ1-3
size: NA
D: NA
V: TRBV5-6
DNA: TGTGCCAGCAGCTTGCTGGGGGCGGCAAACACCATATATTTT
CDR3: CASSLLGAANTIYF

J: TRBJ1-2
size: NA
D: NA
V: TRBV6-1
DNA: TGTGCCAGCAGTGACCTCGATGGGGGGTCCGGCTACACCTTC
CDR3: CASSDLDGGSGYTF

J: TRBJ2-5
size: NA
D: TRBD2
V: TRBV15
DNA: TGTGCCACCGAAAATCCCCTCCGGGGGGGCCGGGAGACCCAGTACTTC
CDR3: CATENPLRGGRETQYF

J: TRBJ2-1
size: NA
D: TRBD1
V: TRBV7-9
DNA: TGTGCCAGCAGCCCCCCCCTCGGGACAGGGCGCAAGTATGGTCAGTTCTTC
CDR3: CASSPPLGTGRKYGQFF

J: TRBJ2-2
size: NA
D: NA
V: TRBV6-1
DNA: TGTGCCAGCAGCGACTTCGGGGAGCTGTTTTTT
CDR3: CASSDFGELFF

J: TRBJ1-1
size: once
D: NA
V: TRBV7-9
DNA: TGTGCCAGCAGCTTTGAGCTGGGAGGAGCGGCTTTCTTT
CDR3: CASSFELGGAAFF

J: TRBJ1-2
size: NA
D: TRBD1
V: TRBV7-2
DNA: TGTGCCAGCAACCCGGCCGGGACAGCTGCTGGCTACACCTTC
CDR3: CASNPAGTAAGYTF

J: TRBJ1-2
size: NA
D: TRBD1
V: TRBV10-2
DNA: TGCGCCAGCAGGGGACAGGTGGAAGGCTACACCTTC
CDR3: CASRGQVEGYTF

J: TRBJ2-5
size: once
D: TRBD2
V: TRBV7-9
DNA: TGTGCCAGCAGCTTGGATCGACTAGCGCCCATGGGGGAGACCCAGTACTTC
CDR3: CASSLDRLAPMGETQYF

J: TRBJ1-1
size: NA
D: NA
V: TRBV30
DNA: TGTGCCTGGTGTTCAGCTGTCTCTGAAGCTTTCTTT
CDR3: CAWCSAVSEAFF

J: TRBJ1-5
size: NA
D: NA
V: TRBV19
DNA: TGTGCCAGTAGTATAGATCGATGGGGTGGGAATCAGCCCCAGCATTTT
CDR3: CASSIDRWGGNQPQHF

J: TRBJ1-3
size: NA
D: NA
V: TRBV30
DNA: TGTGCCTGGAACTCTGGAAACACCATATATTTT
CDR3: CAWNSGNTIYF

J: TRBJ2-2
size: NA
D: TRBD1
V: TRBV11-1
DNA: TGTGCCACCTGTCCGGGACAGGGTACCACCGGGGAGCTGTTTTTT
CDR3: CATCPGQGTTGELFF

J: TRBJ2-1
size: NA
D: TRBD1
V: TRBV5-1
DNA: TGCGCCAGCAGCTGGACTCAGGGGGCGACTTCTTACGAGCAGTTCTTC
CDR3: CASSWTQGATSYEQFF

J: TRBJ1-6
size: NA
D: TRBD1
V: TRBV7-9
DNA: TGTGCCAGCAGCTTAGGTCGGGACAGCGGTTCACCCCTCCACTTT
CDR3: CASSLGRDSGSPLHF

J: TRBJ2-6
size: NA
D: NA
V: TRBV2
DNA: TGTGCCAGCAGCCAGATGATCTCTGGGGCCAACGTCCTGACTTTC
CDR3: CASSQMISGANVLTF

J: TRBJ1-5
size: NA
D: TRBD1
V: TRBV12-5
DNA: TGTGCTAGTGGTTTGGTAAGGGTGGACAGGGATAATCAGCCCCAGCATTTT
CDR3: CASGLVRVDRDNQPQHF

J: TRBJ1-2
size: NA
D: NA
V: TRBV2
DNA: TGTGCCAGCACTGGGGAGGGGAACTATGGCTACACCTTC
CDR3: CASTGEGNYGYTF

J: TRBJ2-5
size: once
D: TRBD2
V: TRBV6-1
DNA: TGTGCCAGCATGCCTAGCGGGTTTGAGACCCAGTACTTC
CDR3: CASMPSGFETQYF

J: TRBJ2-7
size: NA
D: NA
V: TRBV18
DNA: TGTGCCAGCTCCCAAGGGAGCTCCTACGAGCAGTACTTC
CDR3: CASSQGSSYEQYF

J: TRBJ1-1
size: NA
D: NA
V: TRBV19
DNA: TGTGCCAGTAGTATGAGTCAGCTCACTGAAGCTTTCTTT
CDR3: CASSMSQLTEAFF

J: TRBJ1-1
size: NA
D: NA
V: TRBV4-1
DNA: TGCGCCAGCAGGGGGGGAGGAATTGAAGCTTTCTTT
CDR3: CASRGGGIEAFF

J: TRBJ2-5
size: NA
D: NA
V: TRBV4-1
DNA: TGCGCCAGCAGCCAAGAGCCTCAGGGGATGGGCCAACAAGAGACCCAGTACTTC
CDR3: CASSQEPQGMGQQETQYF

J: TRBJ2-2
size: NA
D: NA
V: TRBV7-6
DNA: TGTGCCAGCAGCTTCGGGGGACCCCACACCGGGGAGCTGTTTTTT
CDR3: CASSFGGPHTGELFF

J: TRBJ2-1
size: NA
D: TRBD2
V: TRBV4-1
DNA: TGCGCCAGCGCCGGTGTAGGGACTAGAACCAATGAGCAGTTCTTC
CDR3: CASAGVGTRTNEQFF

J: TRBJ1-5
size: NA
D: NA
V: TRBV19
DNA: TGTGCCAGTAAAGACCAGGGAGGCAATCAGCCCCAGCATTTT
CDR3: CASKDQGGNQPQHF

J: TRBJ1-5
size: few
D: NA
V: TRBV14
DNA: TGTGCCAGCAGCCGAGGGCTTGGAGGCAATCAGCCCCAGCATTTT
CDR3: CASSRGLGGNQPQHF

J: TRBJ1-3
size: NA
D: TRBD1
V: TRBV19
DNA: TGTGCCAGTAAAAGACAGGGGGCGGAAGGAAACACCATATATTTT
CDR3: CASKRQGAEGNTIYF

J: TRBJ2-1
size: NA
D: NA
V: TRBV14
DNA: TGTGCCAGCAGCCAAGACGGGGTCGAGGGGAATGAGCAGTTCTTC
CDR3: CASSQDGVEGNEQFF

J: TRBJ2-1
size: NA
D: NA
V: TRBV6-1
DNA: TGTGCCAGCAGTGAATTTGGGCAGGGTAAGCAGTTCTTC
CDR3: CASSEFGQGKQFF

J: TRBJ2-7
size: NA
D: TRBD1
V: TRBV18
DNA: TGTGCCAGCTCACCCCGGGACAGGGAGGGCTACGAGCAGTACTTC
CDR3: CASSPRDREGYEQYF

J: TRBJ2-5
size: NA
D: NA
V: TRBV7-7
DNA: TGTGCCAGCAGCTTACAGGGGGCAGCGGGGGAGACCCAGTACTTC
CDR3: CASSLQGAAGETQYF

J: TRBJ1-1
size: NA
D: NA
V: TRBV7-6
DNA: TGTGCCAGCAGCTTGGTAGGGAGGGACACTGAAGCTTTCTTT
CDR3: CASSLVGRDTEAFF

J: TRBJ1-1
size: NA
D: NA
V: TRBV18
DNA: TGTGCCAGCTCGAATAAGGGGAACACTGAAGCTTTCTTT
CDR3: CASSNKGNTEAFF